This section outlines one T cell receptor beta chain sequence together with its context. V lost 3 bases, J lost 4 bases, and 3 bases stayed unmatched. Germline values: CDR1 SGHTA, CDR2 FQGNSA. This CDR3 is 13 amino acids long. MiXCR, applied by TCRdb to the RT-PCR reads, yields one record per CDR3 protein. The data contain around 13,000 distinct CDR3 sequences, 84% of them singletons. The record originates from a study of yellow fever vaccine responses in identical twins. The chain links TRBV7-2 to TRBJ2-7; 7 bases are a match to TRBD2. This clonotype was sampled from a woman aged 18-29 years who received the yellow fever vaccine. Specimen: T cells from blood (PBMCs), unsorted or a sorted subset (not recorded which), collected before or after yellow fever vaccination (not recorded which). The DNA for the CDR3 is TGTGCCAGCAGCTTCGGGGGGTTGTACGAGCAGTACTTC. Protein product: CASSFGGLYEQYF.